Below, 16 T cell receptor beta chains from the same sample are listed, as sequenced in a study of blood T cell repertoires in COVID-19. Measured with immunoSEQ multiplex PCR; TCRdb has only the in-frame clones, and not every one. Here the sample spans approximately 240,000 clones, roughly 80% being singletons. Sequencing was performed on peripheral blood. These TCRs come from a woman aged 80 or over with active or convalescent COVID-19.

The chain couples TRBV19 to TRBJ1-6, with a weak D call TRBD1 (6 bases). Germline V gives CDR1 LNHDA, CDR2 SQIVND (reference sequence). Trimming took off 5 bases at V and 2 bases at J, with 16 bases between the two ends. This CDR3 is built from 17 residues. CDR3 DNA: TGTGCCAGTAGTCCCGACAGGAGACCTACCTATAATTCACCCCTCCACTTT. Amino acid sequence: CASSPDRRPTYNSPLHF.

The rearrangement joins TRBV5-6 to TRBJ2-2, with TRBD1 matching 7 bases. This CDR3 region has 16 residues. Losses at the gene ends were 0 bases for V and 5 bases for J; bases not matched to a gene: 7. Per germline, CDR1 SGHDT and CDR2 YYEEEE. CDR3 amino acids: CASSLALGGGTGELFF. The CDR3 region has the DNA TGTGCCAGCAGCTTGGCCTTAGGGGGCGGGACCGGGGAGCTGTTTTTT.

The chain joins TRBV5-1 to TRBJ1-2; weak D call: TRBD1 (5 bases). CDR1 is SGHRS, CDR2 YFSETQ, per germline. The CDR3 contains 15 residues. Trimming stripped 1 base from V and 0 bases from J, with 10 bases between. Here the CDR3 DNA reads TGCGCCAGCAGCTTGAGGAGGGGACCTAACTATGGCTACACCTTC. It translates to CASSLRRGPNYGYTF.

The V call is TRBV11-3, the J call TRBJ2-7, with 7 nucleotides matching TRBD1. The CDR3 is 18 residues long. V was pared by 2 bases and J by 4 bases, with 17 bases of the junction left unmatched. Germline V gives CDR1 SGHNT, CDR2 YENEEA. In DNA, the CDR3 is TGTGCCAGCAGCTTATCCCGGTTTGGGTACAGGGGAGAATACGAGCAGTACTTC. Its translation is CASSLSRFGYRGEYEQYF. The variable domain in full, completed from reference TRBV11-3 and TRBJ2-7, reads EAGVVQSPRYKIIEKKQPVAFWCNPISGHNTLYWYLQNLGQGPELLIRYENEEAVDDSQLPKDRFSAERLKGVDSTLKIQPAELGDSAVYLCASSLSRFGYRGEYEQYFGPGTRLTVT.

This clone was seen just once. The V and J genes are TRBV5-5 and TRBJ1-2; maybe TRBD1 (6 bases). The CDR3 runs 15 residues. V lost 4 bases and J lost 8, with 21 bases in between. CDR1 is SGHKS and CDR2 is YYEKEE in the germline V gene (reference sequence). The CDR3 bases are TGTGCCAGCAGCCCGGACAGCCAGTCCCGATACGGCTACACCTTC. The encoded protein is CASSPDSQSRYGYTF.

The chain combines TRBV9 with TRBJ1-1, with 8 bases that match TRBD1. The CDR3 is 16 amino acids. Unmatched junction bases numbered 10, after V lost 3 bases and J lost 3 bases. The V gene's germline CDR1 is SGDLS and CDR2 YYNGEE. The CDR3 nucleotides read TGTGCCAGCAGCGAACGCCCGACAGGGGAGTACACTGAAGCTTTCTTT. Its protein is CASSERPTGEYTEAFF.

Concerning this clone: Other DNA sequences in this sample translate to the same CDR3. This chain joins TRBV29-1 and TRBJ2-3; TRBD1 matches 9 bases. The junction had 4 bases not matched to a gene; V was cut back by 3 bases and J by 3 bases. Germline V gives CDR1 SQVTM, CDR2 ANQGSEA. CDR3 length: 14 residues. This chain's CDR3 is CSVDPGQGTDTQYF. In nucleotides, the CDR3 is TGCAGCGTTGACCCGGGACAGGGTACAGATACGCAGTATTTT.

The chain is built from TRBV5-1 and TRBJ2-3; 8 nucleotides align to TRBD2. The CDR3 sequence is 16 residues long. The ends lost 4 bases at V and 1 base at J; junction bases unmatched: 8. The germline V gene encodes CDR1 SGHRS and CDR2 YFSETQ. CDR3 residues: CASSRTGGSGTDTQYF. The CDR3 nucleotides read TGCGCCAGCAGCAGGACGGGAGGGAGCGGCACAGATACGCAGTATTTT.

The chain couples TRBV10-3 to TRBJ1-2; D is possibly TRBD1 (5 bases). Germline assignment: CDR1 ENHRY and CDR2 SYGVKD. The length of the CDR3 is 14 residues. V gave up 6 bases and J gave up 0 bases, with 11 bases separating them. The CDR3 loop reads CAIRPDRSNYGYTF. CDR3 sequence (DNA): TGTGCCATCAGGCCTGACAGATCTAACTATGGCTACACCTTC.

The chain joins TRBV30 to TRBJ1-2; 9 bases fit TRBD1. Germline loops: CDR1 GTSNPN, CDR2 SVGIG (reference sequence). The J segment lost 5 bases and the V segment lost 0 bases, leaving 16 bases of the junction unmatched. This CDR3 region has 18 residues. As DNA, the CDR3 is TGTGCCTGGAGTGTAAACCCCGCGTGGACAGGGGTTTTTTATGGCTACACCTTC. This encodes CAWSVNPAWTGVFYGYTF.

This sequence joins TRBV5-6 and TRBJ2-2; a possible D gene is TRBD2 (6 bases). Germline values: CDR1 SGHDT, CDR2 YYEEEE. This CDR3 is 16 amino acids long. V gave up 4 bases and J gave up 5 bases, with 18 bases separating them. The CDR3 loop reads CASSPGPAAGTGELFF. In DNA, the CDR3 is TGTGCCAGCAGCCCCGGGCCAGCGGCGGGAACCGGGGAGCTGTTTTTT.

The CDR3 bases are TGTGCCAGCAGCGGGGCGGACAGCCGGGGAGATACGCAGTATTTT. As protein: CASSGADSRGDTQYF. The chain links TRBV2 to TRBJ2-3; D is perhaps TRBD1 (6 bases). CDR1 is SNHLY, CDR2 FYNNEI, per germline. V lost 6 bases and J lost 5, with 18 bases in between. The CDR3 extends over 15 amino acids.

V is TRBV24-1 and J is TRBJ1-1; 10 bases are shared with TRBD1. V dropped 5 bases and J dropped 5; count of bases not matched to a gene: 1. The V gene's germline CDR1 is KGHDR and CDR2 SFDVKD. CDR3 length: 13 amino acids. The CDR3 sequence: CATSVGQGTEAFF. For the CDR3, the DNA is TGTGCCACCAGTGTGGGACAGGGGACTGAAGCTTTCTTT.

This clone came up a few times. This CDR3 reads CAWSNRPNTEAFF. The CDR3 DNA is TGTGCCTGGAGTAACAGGCCCAACACTGAAGCTTTCTTT. J is TRBJ1-1 and V is TRBV30, with a weak D call TRBD1 (5 bases). V lost 2 bases to trimming and J lost 2 bases, with 9 bases between them. Germline-derived CDR1 and CDR2 are GTSNPN and SVGIG (reference sequence). The CDR3 is made up of 13 amino acids.

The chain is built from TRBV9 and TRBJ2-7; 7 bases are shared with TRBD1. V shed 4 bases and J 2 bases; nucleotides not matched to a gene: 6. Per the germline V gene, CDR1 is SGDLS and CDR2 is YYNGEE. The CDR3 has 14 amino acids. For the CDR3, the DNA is TGTGCCAGCAGCCCCGCGCAGGGGGCCTACGAGCAGTACTTC. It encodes CASSPAQGAYEQYF.

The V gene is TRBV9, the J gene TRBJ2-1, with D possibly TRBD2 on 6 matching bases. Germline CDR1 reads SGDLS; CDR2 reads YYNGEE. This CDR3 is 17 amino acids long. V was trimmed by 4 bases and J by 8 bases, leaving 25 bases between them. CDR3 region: CASSRIPQAVGGYEQFF. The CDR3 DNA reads TGTGCCAGCAGCAGAATTCCGCAAGCGGTCGGAGGGTATGAGCAGTTCTTC.